These T cell receptor beta chains were read from a single sample in a study of cytomegalovirus exposure and HLA in healthy donors. Generated by immunoSEQ multiplex PCR, the TCRdb table keeps only in-frame clones and is missing some. The sample lists 150,000 or so clones; approximately 80% were seen once. The sample consisted of PBMCs. The receptors here all came from a woman aged 40-49 years in good health and CMV-seronegative. Each CDR3 is given with its conserved first and last residue. The D gene is left open where the match is weak. Clone sizes are given selectively: once, few, many, or a class where the clone is expanded.

V: TRBV9; D: .; J: TRBJ1-4; size: .; DNA: TGTGCCAGCAGCGTAGCGGCAGGGAATGAAAAACTGTTTTTT; CDR3: CASSVAAGNEKLFF
V: TRBV10-3; D: .; J: TRBJ2-2; size: .; DNA: TGTGCCATCAGTCCCCGGACAGCGGGGGGGGAGCTGTTTTTT; CDR3: CAISPRTAGGELFF
V: TRBV7-2; D: TRBD2; J: TRBJ2-3; size: .; DNA: TGTGCCAGCAGCTTAGCAATAGCGGGAGGCACAGATACGCAGTATTTT; CDR3: CASSLAIAGGTDTQYF
V: TRBV28; D: TRBD1; J: TRBJ2-2; size: .; DNA: TGTGCCAGTCGCCTCCGGGACAGCAACACCGGGGAGCTGTTTTTT; CDR3: CASRLRDSNTGELFF
V: TRBV25-1; D: .; J: TRBJ2-1; size: .; DNA: TGTGCCACCTTGAGGACAGGGAGGCGGGCGGGAGGGCCGGCTGAGCAGTTCTTC; CDR3: CATLRTGRRAGGPAEQFF
V: TRBV7-2; D: .; J: TRBJ1-5; size: .; DNA: TGTGCCAGCAGCTTAGAGTTCAGTCAGCCCCAGCATTTT; CDR3: CASSLEFSQPQHF
V: TRBV6-1; D: .; J: TRBJ1-2; size: .; DNA: TGTGCCAGCAGTGACTTCTATGGCTACACCTTC; CDR3: CASSDFYGYTF
V: TRBV28; D: TRBD1; J: TRBJ1-2; size: few; DNA: TGTGCCAGCAGTCCTACAGGGGGAATCTATGGCTACACCTTC; CDR3: CASSPTGGIYGYTF
V: TRBV9; D: .; J: TRBJ2-6; size: .; DNA: TGTGCCAGCAGCGCAGGGTACAGCTCTGGGGCCAACGTCCTGACTTTC; CDR3: CASSAGYSSGANVLTF
V: TRBV5-1; D: TRBD1; J: TRBJ2-1; size: .; DNA: TGCGCCAGCAGCTTGCCACAGGGGGTCAACGATGAGCAGTTCTTC; CDR3: CASSLPQGVNDEQFF
V: TRBV6-1; D: TRBD1; J: TRBJ2-1; size: .; DNA: TGTGCCACCCGACAGGGATTGAATGAGCAGTTCTTC; CDR3: CATRQGLNEQFF
V: TRBV30; D: TRBD1; J: TRBJ2-3; size: .; DNA: TGTGCCTTGGGGACAGGTAGCACAGATACGCAGTATTTT; CDR3: CALGTGSTDTQYF
V: TRBV28; D: .; J: TRBJ2-5; size: few; DNA: TGTGCCAGCAGCCCGATTCGAGGAGAGACCCAGTACTTC; CDR3: CASSPIRGETQYF
V: TRBV2; D: .; J: TRBJ1-5; size: .; DNA: TGTGCCAGCAGTGGAGATAATCAGCCCCAGCATTTT; CDR3: CASSGDNQPQHF
V: TRBV6-5; D: .; J: TRBJ1-6; size: .; DNA: TGTGCCAGCACCACCATGGGCGTTTTGAATTCACCCCTCCACTTT; CDR3: CASTTMGVLNSPLHF